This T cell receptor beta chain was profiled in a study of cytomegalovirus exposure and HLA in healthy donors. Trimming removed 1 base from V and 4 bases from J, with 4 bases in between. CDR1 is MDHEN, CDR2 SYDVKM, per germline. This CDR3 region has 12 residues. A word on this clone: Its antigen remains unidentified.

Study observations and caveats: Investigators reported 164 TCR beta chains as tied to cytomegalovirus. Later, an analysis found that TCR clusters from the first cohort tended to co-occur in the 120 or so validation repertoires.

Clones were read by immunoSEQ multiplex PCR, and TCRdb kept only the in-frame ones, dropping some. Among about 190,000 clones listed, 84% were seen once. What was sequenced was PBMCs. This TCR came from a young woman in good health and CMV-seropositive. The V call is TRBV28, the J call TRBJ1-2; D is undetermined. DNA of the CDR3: TGTGCCAGCAGTTTATTCATCTATGGCTACACCTTC. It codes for CASSLFIYGYTF.